The clone carrying this T cell receptor beta chain was seen more than once but under ten times. What it binds is unknown. In TCRdb, the RT-PCR reads were re-called with MiXCR into one record per CDR3 protein. Among 750,000 to 850,000 distinct CDR3 sequences, approximately 17% were seen once, and the ten largest hold 9.5% to 13%. The data stem from a study of response to subunit inactivated influenza vaccine. Findings of the study overall: It was the authors' suggestion that each seasonal influenza vaccination recruits few new T cells.

Germline V gene lookup returns CDR1 SGHRS and CDR2 YFSETQ. V lost 2 bases to trimming and J lost 3 bases; unmatched junction nucleotides: 5. CDR3 length equals 16 residues. The receptor comes from a man over 45 who received an inactivated influenza vaccine. The sample here was PBMCs from blood, taken less than 6 days after vaccination. The chain couples TRBV5-1 to TRBJ2-1; 10 bases map to TRBD2. CDR3 sequence reads: CASSLNEREGYNEQFF. CDR3 bases: TGCGCCAGCAGCTTAAACGAGCGGGAGGGCTACAATGAGCAGTTCTTC.